This TCR beta chain was found in a study of T cell responses to AZD1222 COVID-19 vaccine. Looked up from germline, CDR1 is SEHNR and CDR2 is FQNEAQ (reference sequence). The CDR3 is 15 residues long. With 5 bases removed from V and 2 bases from J, the gap between germline ends came to 13 bases. Study observations and caveats: The CD4 TCRs associated with vaccination extended across spike and predominated at 160-218 and 743-854.

Produced via immunoSEQ multiplex PCR; TCRdb's table is partial and in-frame only. The table lists roughly 77,000 clones, roughly nine tenths of them singletons. Second-dose groups at about 4 or about 12 weeks were pooled. Remarks on this clone: The target antigen is unknown.

The source material was peripheral blood, sampled 28 days after the second AZD1222 dose. The source is an adult who received the AZD1222 COVID-19 vaccine. The chain couples TRBV7-9 to TRBJ1-3; D is possibly TRBD1 (6 bases). CDR3 nucleotides: TGTGCCAGCAGCCCTAGGACAGATACTGGAAACACCATATATTTT. Amino acids: CASSPRTDTGNTIYF.